This is a list of T cell receptor beta chains from one sample in a study of T cell responses to AZD1222 COVID-19 vaccine. Sequencing was performed with immunoSEQ multiplex PCR; in TCRdb, only in-frame clones are kept and a portion is missing. The sample has fewer than 120,000 clones, nearly 90% seen once. The input for sequencing was peripheral blood, taken on day 0 of AZD1222 vaccination. Source of these receptors: an adult in good health. The CDR3 runs from the conserved cysteine through the conserved F or W. A D gene is named only where the DNA matches it firmly. Some rows have no size entry. The others give once, few or many, or a class for an expanded clone.

cdr3_aa: CASSAIGVNTEAFF; cdr3_nt: TGTGCCAGCAGCGCGATCGGGGTAAACACTGAAGCTTTCTTT; j_call: TRBJ1-1; v_call: TRBV9; d_call: -; clone_size: few
cdr3_aa: CASSHTPQTGRRNTIYF; cdr3_nt: TGTGCCAGCAGCCATACACCTCAGACAGGGAGGAGAAACACCATATATTTT; j_call: TRBJ1-3; v_call: TRBV3-1/TRBV3-2; d_call: TRBD1; clone_size: -
cdr3_aa: CASSLVTGATEAFF; cdr3_nt: TGTGCCAGTAGCCTTGTGACAGGGGCCACTGAAGCTTTCTTT; j_call: TRBJ1-1; v_call: TRBV19; d_call: TRBD1; clone_size: -
cdr3_aa: CASSPDHGTDTQYF; cdr3_nt: TGTGCCAGCAGCCCCGATCATGGCACAGATACGCAGTATTTT; j_call: TRBJ2-3; v_call: TRBV2; d_call: -; clone_size: -
cdr3_aa: CASSQGTPSYEQYF; cdr3_nt: TGTGCCAGCAGCCAAGGAACACCTTCCTACGAGCAGTACTTC; j_call: TRBJ2-7; v_call: TRBV3-1/TRBV3-2; d_call: -; clone_size: few
cdr3_aa: CASRVETSHEQYF; cdr3_nt: TGTGCCAGCAGGGTTGAGACATCCCACGAGCAGTACTTC; j_call: TRBJ2-7; v_call: TRBV12-3/TRBV12-4; d_call: -; clone_size: -
cdr3_aa: CASSRDSLYGYTF; cdr3_nt: TGTGCCAGCAGTCGGGACAGCCTCTATGGCTACACCTTC; j_call: TRBJ1-2; v_call: TRBV6-5; d_call: TRBD1; clone_size: -
cdr3_aa: CASSSDRGATEAFF; cdr3_nt: TGTGCCAGCAGTTCGGACAGGGGAGCCACTGAAGCTTTCTTT; j_call: TRBJ1-1; v_call: TRBV6-5; d_call: TRBD1; clone_size: -
cdr3_aa: CATNRGQGSHGYTF; cdr3_nt: TGTGCCACCAATCGGGGACAGGGGTCTCATGGCTACACCTTC; j_call: TRBJ1-2; v_call: TRBV24-1; d_call: TRBD1; clone_size: -
cdr3_aa: CARGAGSVTGELFF; cdr3_nt: TGTGCCAGGGGGGCAGGGTCGGTCACCGGGGAGCTGTTTTTT; j_call: TRBJ2-2; v_call: TRBV2; d_call: -; clone_size: -
cdr3_aa: CASSLGGQDSGNTIYF; cdr3_nt: TGCGCCAGCAGCTTGGGCGGACAGGACTCTGGAAACACCATATATTTT; j_call: TRBJ1-3; v_call: TRBV5-1; d_call: TRBD1; clone_size: -
cdr3_aa: CASSFPSGDSYNEQFF; cdr3_nt: TGTGCCAGCAGCTTCCCTAGCGGGGACTCCTACAATGAGCAGTTCTTC; j_call: TRBJ2-1; v_call: TRBV7-9; d_call: TRBD2; clone_size: -
cdr3_aa: CASSLEGAQYF; cdr3_nt: TGTGCCAGCAGCTTGGAGGGGGCCCAGTACTTC; j_call: TRBJ2-5; v_call: TRBV5-6; d_call: -; clone_size: -
cdr3_aa: CASSLDNRGSEKLFF; cdr3_nt: TGTGCCAGCAGCTTAGATAACAGGGGGAGCGAAAAACTGTTTTTT; j_call: TRBJ1-4; v_call: TRBV7-9; d_call: TRBD1; clone_size: -
cdr3_aa: CASSNLWGDTEAFF; cdr3_nt: TGTGCCAGTAGCAATCTATGGGGGGACACTGAAGCTTTCTTT; j_call: TRBJ1-1; v_call: TRBV19; d_call: -; clone_size: -
cdr3_aa: CASRPPGGSNEQYF; cdr3_nt: TGTGCCAGCCGACCACCGGGGGGCTCCAACGAGCAGTACTTC; j_call: TRBJ2-7; v_call: TRBV28; d_call: -; clone_size: few
cdr3_aa: CATTTGDQSGPQYF; cdr3_nt: TGCGCCACTACGACAGGGGATCAGTCAGGGCCGCAGTATTTT; j_call: TRBJ2-3; v_call: TRBV5-1; d_call: TRBD1; clone_size: -
cdr3_aa: CASSGMDRGDTEAFF; cdr3_nt: TGTGCCAGCAGTGGAATGGACAGGGGGGACACTGAAGCTTTCTTT; j_call: TRBJ1-1; v_call: TRBV6-1; d_call: TRBD1; clone_size: -
cdr3_aa: CASSVTPGTLRDQPQHF; cdr3_nt: TGTGCCAGCAGCGTTACTCCCGGGACTCTTAGGGATCAGCCCCAGCATTTT; j_call: TRBJ1-5; v_call: TRBV2; d_call: -; clone_size: -
cdr3_aa: CASSPGLLSVGAFF; cdr3_nt: TGTGCCAGCAGCCCTGGACTGCTATCGGTGGGAGCTTTCTTT; j_call: TRBJ1-1; v_call: TRBV7-9; d_call: -; clone_size: once
cdr3_aa: CASRALSTGSYNEQFF; cdr3_nt: TGTGCCAGCAGAGCCCTCAGCACGGGGAGCTACAATGAGCAGTTCTTC; j_call: TRBJ2-1; v_call: TRBV25-1; d_call: -; clone_size: few
cdr3_aa: CASSQTRERNNSPLHF; cdr3_nt: TGTGCCAGCAGCCAAACCCGGGAGAGGAACAATTCACCCCTCCACTTT; j_call: TRBJ1-6; v_call: TRBV3-1/TRBV3-2; d_call: -; clone_size: -
cdr3_aa: CASSWTGDNEQFF; cdr3_nt: TGTGCCAGCAGCTGGACAGGGGACAATGAGCAGTTCTTC; j_call: TRBJ2-1; v_call: TRBV7-9; d_call: TRBD1; clone_size: -
cdr3_aa: CASSNGQGGNTEAFF; cdr3_nt: TGTGCCAGCAGCAACGGACAGGGTGGGAACACTGAAGCTTTCTTT; j_call: TRBJ1-1; v_call: TRBV7-2; d_call: TRBD1; clone_size: -
cdr3_aa: CASSERGGSNQPQHF; cdr3_nt: TGTGCCAGCAGTGAGAGAGGGGGGAGCAATCAGCCCCAGCATTTT; j_call: TRBJ1-5; v_call: TRBV6-4; d_call: -; clone_size: -
cdr3_aa: CASSYSKSGGNTEAFF; cdr3_nt: TGTGCCAGCAGTTACTCGAAGTCGGGGGGCAACACTGAAGCTTTCTTT; j_call: TRBJ1-1; v_call: TRBV6-5; d_call: -; clone_size: -
cdr3_aa: CASSESGGFRSYEQYF; cdr3_nt: TGTGCCAGCAGTGAATCAGGGGGTTTTAGGTCCTACGAGCAGTACTTC; j_call: TRBJ2-7; v_call: TRBV6-1; d_call: TRBD1; clone_size: -
cdr3_aa: CASSSPTGKGQPQHF; cdr3_nt: TGTGCCAGCAGTTCGCCGACAGGCAAGGGTCAGCCCCAGCATTTT; j_call: TRBJ1-5; v_call: TRBV28; d_call: -; clone_size: -
cdr3_aa: CAGRTSRTDTQYF; cdr3_nt: TGTGCCGGCAGGACTAGTCGCACAGATACGCAGTATTTT; j_call: TRBJ2-3; v_call: TRBV2; d_call: TRBD2; clone_size: -
cdr3_aa: CASSLALQETQYF; cdr3_nt: TGCGCCAGCAGCTTGGCCCTACAAGAGACCCAGTACTTC; j_call: TRBJ2-5; v_call: TRBV5-1; d_call: -; clone_size: few
cdr3_aa: CASSFLAGGRTGELFF; cdr3_nt: TGTGCCAGCAGCTTTCTAGCGGGGGGGCGTACCGGGGAGCTGTTTTTT; j_call: TRBJ2-2; v_call: TRBV5-4; d_call: TRBD2; clone_size: -
cdr3_aa: CASIPIGGAPVNEQFF; cdr3_nt: TGTGCTAGCATCCCGATCGGGGGGGCGCCCGTCAATGAGCAGTTCTTC; j_call: TRBJ2-1; v_call: TRBV7-7; d_call: TRBD2; clone_size: -